The present TCR beta chain was sequenced within a study of cytomegalovirus exposure and HLA in healthy donors. On the study more broadly: The use of the same platform for the 110 or so validation repertoires and the 650 to 850 first-cohort repertoires was reported by a later analysis.

CDR1 MNHEY and CDR2 SMNVEV come from the germline V gene (reference sequence). This CDR3 has 15 residues. The junction had 9 bases not matched to a gene; V was cut back by 4 bases and J by 4 bases. Profiling relied on immunoSEQ multiplex PCR, and the TCRdb table lists in-frame clones only, not all of them. Here the sample spans about 180,000 clones, around 84% being singletons. V gene TRBV27 combines with J gene TRBJ1-2, with 7 bases that match TRBD1. This TCR derives from a man between 18 and 29 years old in good health and CMV-seropositive. Sample: PBMCs. The CDR3 coding sequence is TGTGCCAGCAGTTCCCAGACAGGGTCCACCTATGGCTACACCTTC. It is translated as CASSSQTGSTYGYTF.